The 9 T cell receptor beta chains reported below all come from one sample, sequenced in a study of cytomegalovirus exposure and HLA in healthy donors. The method was immunoSEQ multiplex PCR; TCRdb's version includes in-frame clones alone and lacks a portion of them. The data hold 35,000 to 50,000 clones, with over 85% observed a single time. Specimen: PBMCs. The receptor set was obtained from a young woman in good health and CMV-seronegative.

This clone was seen just once. The chain is built from TRBV5-3 and TRBJ1-1; D is unresolved. TRBV5-3 is an ORF, and what it does is uncertain. Trimming stripped 1 base from V and 0 bases from J, with 7 bases between. CDR3 length equals 14 residues. This CDR3 reads CARSLPGVNTEAFF. The CDR3 nucleotides are TGTGCCAGAAGCTTGCCAGGCGTGAACACTGAAGCTTTCTTT.

The chain couples TRBV5-4 to TRBJ1-2; D may be TRBD1 (5 bases). The CDR3 is made up of 13 amino acids. Germline assignment: CDR1 SGHNT and CDR2 YYREEE (reference sequence). Trimming shortened V by 5 bases and J by 6 bases, and 14 bases separated the two germline ends. The CDR3 coding sequence is TGTGCCAGCAGGGGCGACAGAGTGGATGGCTACACCTTC. It specifies CASRGDRVDGYTF.

The chain combines TRBV6-1 with TRBJ1-6; no firm D call. This CDR3 has 15 amino acids. Germline V lookup: CDR1 MNHNS, CDR2 SASEGT. V was cut by 0 bases and J by 10 bases, with 13 bases left in between. The CDR3: CASSEAKDRGSPLHF. The CDR3 bases are TGTGCCAGCAGTGAAGCCAAGGACCGCGGGTCACCCCTCCACTTT.

V and J are TRBV19 and TRBJ2-1; D ambiguous. Germline V gene lookup returns CDR1 LNHDA and CDR2 SQIVND (reference sequence). The V end lost 10 bases, the J end lost 5 bases, and 9 bases lay between the germline ends. This CDR3 region has 11 residues. As DNA, the CDR3 is TGTGCCACCGCGGTAAACAATGAGCAGTTCTTC. It encodes CATAVNNEQFF.

This chain links TRBV6-5 with TRBJ1-1, with D unresolved. Trimming removed 2 bases from V and 6 bases from J, with 4 bases in between. The CDR3 runs to 11 residues. Germline-derived CDR1 and CDR2 are MNHEY and SVGAGI. DNA for the CDR3: TGTGCCAGCAGTTACGGCCCTGAAGCTTTCTTT. Encoded protein: CASSYGPEAFF.

The chain has TRBV29-1 and TRBJ2-7, with TRBD1 as a possible D gene (5 bases). Germline CDR1 SQVTM, CDR2 ANQGSEA. With 5 bases removed from V and 2 bases from J, the gap between germline ends came to 7 bases. This CDR3 region has 11 residues. CDR3 nucleotides: TGCAGCGTTATACAGGCCTACGAGCAGTACTTC. Its translation is CSVIQAYEQYF.

The rearrangement links TRBV5-1 to TRBJ1-1, with 9 bases that match TRBD1. From germline, CDR1 is SGHRS and CDR2 YFSETQ. The J segment lost 0 bases and the V segment lost 2 bases, leaving 5 bases of the junction unmatched. The CDR3 is made up of 16 amino acids. The CDR3 DNA follows: TGCGCCAGCAGCTTCCGGACAGGGGTCATGAACACTGAAGCTTTCTTT. This translates into CASSFRTGVMNTEAFF.

The rearrangement links TRBV7-2 to TRBJ2-2; D is possibly TRBD1 (6 bases). Germline loops: CDR1 SGHTA, CDR2 FQGNSA. The CDR3 is made up of 16 amino acids. The V end was cut by 5 bases, the J end by 2 bases, with 15 bases between. CDR3 in amino acids: CASSPMAGDNTGELFF. For the CDR3, the DNA is TGTGCCAGCAGCCCTATGGCAGGGGATAACACCGGGGAGCTGTTTTTT.

The J gene is TRBJ2-3, the V gene TRBV7-8, with D possibly being TRBD2 (6 bases). Trimming took 2 bases from V and 2 from J, leaving 11 bases between them. CDR3 size: 15 residues. Per germline, CDR1 SGHVS and CDR2 FQNEAQ. In DNA form, the CDR3 reads TGTGCCAGCAGCTTACGCGGGGCCACCACAGATACGCAGTATTTT. Its protein product is CASSLRGATTDTQYF.